Below are 30 T cell receptor beta chains sequenced from a single sample in a study of T-cell memory formation after mild COVID-19. TCRdb called the 5' RACE reads again in MiXCR, with one record for every CDR3 protein. The sample has roughly 150,000 distinct CDR3 sequences; roughly 15% are singletons. Sequenced material: PBMCs or a T cell subset sorted from them (not recorded which). Source of these receptors: an adult woman who had mild COVID-19 (a few samples of this study predate the infection). Cell type and time point are not known.

This chain connects TRBV25-1 to TRBJ2-1; a weak D match, TRBD2 (5 bases). CDR1 and CDR2 (germline): MGHDK, SYGVNS. With 2 bases removed from V and 6 bases from J, the gap between germline ends came to 17 bases. This CDR3 contains 16 residues. CDR3 region: CASSETGRGSSNEQFF. The CDR3 DNA follows: TGTGCCAGCAGTGAAACTGGACGGGGATCTAGCAATGAGCAGTTCTTC.

This chain links TRBV5-1 with TRBJ2-5; perhaps TRBD2 as D (6 bases). Germline values: CDR1 SGHRS, CDR2 YFSETQ. Trimming stripped 2 bases from V and 5 bases from J, with 13 bases between. The CDR3 totals 14 residues. CDR3 in amino acids: CASSFRGRSETQYF. CDR3 DNA: TGCGCCAGCAGCTTTCGGGGGAGGTCGGAGACCCAGTACTTC.

This clonotype was picked up a small number of times. In DNA, the CDR3 is TGTGCCAGCAGTGGATGGGGTGGGTACTACAATGAGCAGTTCTTC. It codes for CASSGWGGYYNEQFF. This rearrangement joins TRBV2 to TRBJ2-1, with unresolved D. Trimming cost V 4 bases and J 3 bases, with 13 bases left between them. In germline, CDR1 is SNHLY, CDR2 FYNNEI. This CDR3 has 15 amino acids.

The rearrangement links TRBV7-6 to TRBJ1-1; perhaps TRBD1 as D (6 bases). Germline values: CDR1 SGHVS, CDR2 FNYEAQ. The CDR3 sequence is 14 residues long. The V and J ends lost 5 bases and 1 base respectively, with 11 bases between them. CDR3 protein: CASSAQTGNTEAFF. CDR3 bases: TGTGCCAGCAGCGCCCAGACAGGGAACACTGAAGCTTTCTTT.

This chain joins TRBV6-5 and TRBJ2-1; 11 bases are shared with TRBD2. The J segment lost 9 bases and the V segment lost 6 bases, leaving 7 bases of the junction unmatched. Germline CDR1 MNHEY, CDR2 SVGAGI. The CDR3 spans 14 residues. The CDR3 region has the DNA TGTGCCAGCAGATTAGCGGGAGGGCCGGCTGAGCAGTTCTTC. Its protein is CASRLAGGPAEQFF.

This clonotype was detected only a few times. The chain couples TRBV7-9 to TRBJ2-2; D not resolved. Germline V gene lookup returns CDR1 SEHNR and CDR2 FQNEAQ (reference sequence). The CDR3 runs 15 residues. V shed 5 bases and J shed 1 base, with 11 bases lying between them. CDR3 nucleotide sequence: TGTGCCAGCAGCCCTGACAACCTGAACACCGGGGAGCTGTTTTTT. Its translation: CASSPDNLNTGELFF.

This clonotype has just a few counts. CDR3 loop: CASSYLAGQIDTQYF. The CDR3, as DNA: TGTGCCAGCAGTTACTTAGCGGGGCAGATTGATACGCAGTATTTT. The chain links TRBV6-6 to TRBJ2-3; 8 bases agree with TRBD2. The CDR3 is 15 amino acids. Germline-derived CDR1 and CDR2 are MNHNY and SVGAGI (reference sequence). The trim removed 1 base at V and 6 bases at J, leaving 6 bases unmatched.

This clonotype came up a few times. The rearrangement uses TRBV12-3 or TRBV12-4 and TRBJ2-1; tentatively, D is TRBD1 or TRBD2 (5 bases each). V lost 5 bases, J lost 1 base, and 9 bases lay in between. The length of the CDR3 is 14 residues. This CDR3 reads CASSLGVSYNEQFF. CDR3 sequence (DNA): TGTGCCAGCAGTCTGGGGGTGTCCTACAATGAGCAGTTCTTC.

The chain employs TRBV12-3 or TRBV12-4 and TRBJ1-4; possibly TRBD1 for D (6 bases). CDR3 size: 15 residues. With 5 bases removed from V and 13 bases from J, the gap between germline ends came to 23 bases. Written as DNA, the CDR3 is TGTGCCAGCAGTGCACTTAAAGGGGGGGTAGGCGGACTGTTTTTT. Translation gives CASSALKGGVGGLFF.

This clonotype was observed a few times. The chain joins TRBV5-1 to TRBJ1-2; maybe TRBD1 (5 bases). Germline V gives CDR1 SGHRS, CDR2 YFSETQ. The CDR3 runs to 15 residues. V lost 5 bases and J lost 2, with 16 bases in between. The CDR3 DNA reads as TGCGCCAGCAGTCGTGGGACCGATAAGAACTATGGCTACACCTTC. Translating it yields CASSRGTDKNYGYTF.

This clonotype was found a few times. The J gene is TRBJ2-5, the V gene TRBV5-1; D is ambiguous. The CDR3 runs 13 residues. V was shortened by 7 bases and J by 4 bases, with 14 bases between the two germline ends. The germline CDR1 and CDR2 sequences are SGHRS and YFSETQ. CDR3 coding DNA: TGCGCCAGCGGTCCCGTGGTGGGAGAGACCCAGTACTTC. Encoded protein: CASGPVVGETQYF.

This chain joins TRBV20-1 and TRBJ2-1; tentatively, D is TRBD2 (5 bases). Germline V gives CDR1 DFQATT, CDR2 SNEGSKA (reference sequence). CDR3 length: 16 residues. Trimming stripped 3 bases from V and 0 bases from J, with 15 bases between. The CDR3 loop reads CSASPRAASSYNEQFF. CDR3 nucleotide sequence: TGCAGTGCTAGTCCTAGAGCGGCGAGCTCCTACAATGAGCAGTTCTTC.

This clonotype was seen a few times. The CDR3 DNA reads TGTGCCACCAGCGAGGGACGTGTCGGCAATCAGCCCCAGCATTTT. It is translated as CATSEGRVGNQPQHF. This chain joins TRBV24-1 and TRBJ1-5; weak D call: TRBD1 (5 bases). The CDR3 sequence is 15 residues long. The germline V and J ends were trimmed by 7 bases and 2 bases, with 14 bases remaining between them. Germline V gene sequence: CDR1 KGHDR, CDR2 SFDVKD.

This clonotype was counted only a few times. This rearrangement joins TRBV20-1 to TRBJ2-7, with 12 nucleotides matching TRBD2. Germline V CDR1 and CDR2: DFQATT, SNEGSKA (reference sequence). The J segment lost 0 bases and the V segment lost 3 bases, leaving 3 bases of the junction unmatched. There are 15 residues in the CDR3. The CDR3 protein is CSARTSGRYSYEQYF. CDR3 coding DNA: TGCAGTGCTAGGACTAGCGGGAGATACTCCTACGAGCAGTACTTC.

The chain has TRBV6-2 or TRBV6-3 and TRBJ1-1, with D perhaps matching TRBD1 (6 bases). In germline, CDR1 is MNHEY, CDR2 SVGEGT. Trimming cost V 6 bases and J 5 bases, with 25 bases left between them. The CDR3 has 17 amino acids. CDR3 coding DNA: TGTGCCAGCAGCCTAACTTCAGGGGTTGCCGATGGTACTGAAGCTTTCTTT. Translation gives CASSLTSGVADGTEAFF.

The chain couples TRBV12-3 or TRBV12-4 to TRBJ2-1; the D gene is possibly TRBD1 (8 bases). With 3 bases removed from V and 8 bases from J, the gap between germline ends came to 20 bases. This CDR3 comprises 16 residues. The chain's CDR3 is CASSFRLTGGGYEQFF. CDR3 DNA: TGTGCCAGCAGTTTCCGTCTCACAGGGGGGGGTTATGAGCAGTTCTTC.

This clonotype was observed a few times. The rearrangement links TRBV30 to TRBJ2-3; 9 bases map to TRBD2. Germline CDR1 reads GTSNPN; CDR2 reads SVGIG (reference sequence). This CDR3 region has 15 residues. Trimming removed 0 bases from V and 3 bases from J; junction bases left unmatched: 4. CDR3 region: CAWSVVLAGTDTQYF. The CDR3 DNA reads as TGTGCCTGGAGTGTAGTGCTAGCGGGGACAGATACGCAGTATTTT.

In the case of this clonotype: The junction departs from the called germline gene at one end, perhaps through a read error. V gene TRBV5-1 combines with J gene TRBJ1-1; the match to TRBD1 covers 9 bases. CDR1 and CDR2 (germline): SGHRS, YFSETQ. The length of the CDR3 is 15 residues. In nucleotides, the CDR3 is TGCGTCAGCAGCCCGAGGGACAGGGAGAACACTGAAGCTTTCTTT. Translating gives CVSSPRDRENTEAFF.

This clonotype was found a few times. This chain connects TRBV5-1 to TRBJ2-1; D is perhaps TRBD1 (6 bases). The CDR3 is 15 residues long. Trimming stripped 2 bases from V and 2 bases from J, with 11 bases between. Germline lookup yields CDR1 SGHRS and CDR2 YFSETQ. Here the CDR3 reads CASSFGTNAYNEQFF. The CDR3 DNA reads TGCGCCAGCAGCTTTGGGACAAACGCCTACAATGAGCAGTTCTTC.

This clonotype was seen only a few times. The chain is built from TRBV2 and TRBJ2-5, with 10 bases fitting TRBD2. The ends lost 2 bases at V and 1 base at J; junction bases unmatched: 7. Per germline, CDR1 SNHLY and CDR2 FYNNEI. This CDR3 region has 17 residues. The CDR3 reads CASSEQAGLAVQETQYF. CDR3 DNA: TGTGCCAGCAGTGAACAGGCAGGACTAGCGGTCCAAGAGACCCAGTACTTC.

The chain is built from TRBV14 and TRBJ2-7, with D unclear. CDR3 length: 15 residues. Germline V gene lookup returns CDR1 SGHDN and CDR2 FVKESK. Trimming shortened V by 2 bases and J by 2 bases, and 13 bases separated the two germline ends. CDR3 nucleotides: TGTGCCAGCAGCCAACTCCGGGTTACCCCCTACGAGCAGTACTTC. Protein product: CASSQLRVTPYEQYF. Combining the CDR3 with reference TRBV14 and TRBJ2-7 gives the whole variable domain EAGVTQFPSHSVIEKGQTVTLRCDPISGHDNLYWYRRVMGKEIKFLLHFVKESKQDESGMPNNRFLAERTGGTYSTLKVQPAELEDSGVYFCASSQLRVTPYEQYFGPGTRLTVT.

The chain is built from TRBV5-1 and TRBJ1-1; 7 bases map to TRBD1. The V gene end was trimmed by 3 bases and the J gene end by 4 bases; junction bases not matched to a gene: 12. CDR1 SGHRS and CDR2 YFSETQ come from the germline V gene. This CDR3 region has 16 residues. As DNA, the CDR3 is TGCGCCAGCAGCTGGGCCTCCGGGACAGCCTCCACTGAAGCTTTCTTT. Translation gives CASSWASGTASTEAFF.

The genes are TRBV7-6 and TRBJ1-6, with D possibly being TRBD1 (6 bases). This CDR3 spans 18 amino acids. V was cut by 3 bases and J by 6 bases, with 21 bases left in between. In germline, CDR1 is SGHVS, CDR2 FNYEAQ. CDR3: CASSFSSGGGGLNSPLHF. Here the CDR3 DNA reads TGTGCCAGCAGCTTCTCATCCGGGGGCGGCGGGCTTAATTCACCCCTCCACTTT.

The CDR3 sequence: CASSLTGTDEQFF. DNA for the CDR3: TGTGCCAGCAGCCTCACAGGGACCGATGAGCAGTTCTTC. V is TRBV3-1 and J is TRBJ2-1; perhaps TRBD1 as D (6 bases). The CDR3 totals 13 residues. With 4 bases removed from V and 8 bases from J, the gap between germline ends came to 12 bases. Germline V CDR1 and CDR2: LGHDT, YNNKEL (reference sequence).

The CDR3: CSARQGPTDTQYF. The CDR3 DNA reads TGCAGTGCCAGACAAGGCCCCACAGATACGCAGTATTTT. This chain uses TRBV20-1 with TRBJ2-3; D gene uncertain. This CDR3 is 13 amino acids long. The germline V gene encodes CDR1 DFQATT and CDR2 SNEGSKA (reference sequence). The ends were cut back, 6 bases at V and 2 bases at J, with 12 bases in the middle.

This clonotype was counted only a few times. The CDR3: CASSQDRVGLAGAADTQYF. CDR3 in DNA: TGCGCCAGCAGCCAAGATCGGGTGGGACTAGCGGGAGCGGCAGATACGCAGTATTTT. The chain is built from TRBV4-3 and TRBJ2-3; 14 nucleotides align to TRBD2. The CDR3 length is 19 residues. The germline gives CDR1 LGHNA, CDR2 YSLEER. V trimming: 0 bases; J trimming: 4 bases; junction bases outside the gene matches: 9.

CDR3 DNA sequence: TGCAGCGTTGAGTGGGGGGCGGTCCACAATGAGCAGTTCTTC. The encoded protein is CSVEWGAVHNEQFF. The chain recombines TRBV29-1 with TRBJ2-1; perhaps D is TRBD1 or TRBD2 (6 bases each). V was shortened by 3 bases and J by 5 bases, with 14 bases between the two germline ends. The CDR3 spans 14 residues. Germline CDR1 reads SQVTM; CDR2 reads ANQGSEA.

J is TRBJ2-1 and V is TRBV6-2 or TRBV6-3; D unresolved. V lost 7 bases, J lost 2 bases, and 9 bases lay in between. The CDR3 has 13 residues. The germline V gene has CDR1 MNHEY and CDR2 SVGEGT. CDR3 protein: CASTPRAYNEQFF. CDR3 DNA sequence: TGTGCCAGCACCCCGCGTGCCTACAATGAGCAGTTCTTC.

There are many counts of this clonotype. The chain couples TRBV5-1 to TRBJ1-1, with 9 positions matching TRBD1. This CDR3 spans 14 amino acids. In germline, CDR1 is SGHRS, CDR2 YFSETQ. V was clipped by 0 bases and J by 5 bases; unmatched bases: 2. The CDR3 region is CASSLGQGGTEAFF. The DNA of the CDR3 is TGCGCCAGCAGCTTGGGACAGGGGGGAACTGAAGCTTTCTTT. Using reference TRBV5-1 and TRBJ1-1 for the parts outside the CDR3, the full variable domain is KAGVTQTPRYLIKTRGQQVTLSCSPISGHRSVSWYQQTPGQGLQFLFEYFSETQRNKGNFPGRFSGRQFSNSRSEMNVSTLELGDSALYLCASSLGQGGTEAFFGQGTRLTVV.

This clonotype was found many times. Here the CDR3 DNA reads TGTGCCAGCAGCCCGGACAGGGGGCGTTCACCCCTCCACTTT. This codes for CASSPDRGRSPLHF. The chain carries TRBV11-3 and TRBJ1-6, with 11 nucleotides matching TRBD1. The ends lost 5 bases at V and 9 bases at J; junction bases unmatched: 3. The CDR3 covers 14 residues. Germline V lookup: CDR1 SGHNT, CDR2 YENEEA.